This entry lists 26 T cell receptor beta chains sequenced from one sample in a study of blood T cells in healthy people across ages. A second PCR of about 6 to 12 cycles used a sample-barcoded 5' primer and a J-beta primer mix. MiXCR was run by TCRdb on the 5' RACE reads, yielding one entry per CDR3 protein. The sample holds some 1.6 million distinct CDR3 sequences, about 31% seen once. Sequenced material: blood. These TCRs come from a woman aged 25 to 39 in good health.

V gene TRBV4-1 combines with J gene TRBJ2-2; 7 bases map to TRBD1. The CDR3 contains 15 residues. The trim removed 10 bases at V and 6 bases at J, leaving 14 bases unmatched. CDR1 is MGHRA, CDR2 YSYEKL, per germline. The DNA for the CDR3 is TGCGCCACCACAATCCGACAGGGCCTATCCGGGGAGCTGTTTTTT. It yields the protein CATTIRQGLSGELFF.

V is TRBV6-5 and J is TRBJ2-7; 7 nucleotides agree with TRBD2. The CDR3 length is 15 residues. Trimming took 6 bases from V and 0 from J; bases not matched to a gene: 8. Per the germline V gene, CDR1 is MNHEY and CDR2 is SVGAGI. The CDR3 coding sequence is TGTGCCAGCAGCCGCGGGAGCGTCAGCTCCTACGAGCAGTACTTC. Its translation is CASSRGSVSSYEQYF.

The J gene is TRBJ2-2, the V gene TRBV6-5, with D maybe TRBD1 (5 bases). Trimming took 3 bases from V and 10 from J, leaving 12 bases between them. In germline, CDR1 is MNHEY, CDR2 SVGAGI. This CDR3 region has 13 residues. The CDR3 protein is CASSYPGGAELFF. The CDR3 region has the DNA TGTGCCAGCAGTTATCCTGGTGGGGCGGAGCTGTTTTTT.

The chain joins TRBV10-3 to TRBJ2-1; D remains ambiguous. Trimming took 7 bases from V and 2 from J, leaving 18 bases between them. The CDR3 has 16 amino acids. Germline CDR1 ENHRY, CDR2 SYGVKD. The CDR3 DNA reads TGTGCCATCAATTACGAGCAGACCACAACCTACAATGAGCAGTTCTTC. Translation: CAINYEQTTTYNEQFF.

In its sample, this clonotype was seen a few times. The V gene is TRBV12-3 or TRBV12-4, the J gene TRBJ2-7; 10 bases line up with TRBD1. The CDR3 loop spans 15 amino acids. The ends lost 3 bases at V and 5 bases at J; junction bases unmatched: 7. DNA for the CDR3: TGTGCCAGCAGTTTGGGGGGGACAGGGGCTAACGAGCAGTACTTC. Translating it yields CASSLGGTGANEQYF.

The V call is TRBV24-1, the J call TRBJ2-1; TRBD1 or TRBD2 may be the D gene (5 bases each). The germline V and J ends were trimmed by 9 bases and 7 bases, with 12 bases remaining between them. The CDR3 loop spans 12 amino acids. CDR1 is KGHDR, CDR2 SFDVKD, per germline. CDR3 in DNA: TGTGCCACCGACGGGGCAGGAAATGAGCAGTTCTTC. Residues: CATDGAGNEQFF.

This clonotype was seen a few times. This chain uses TRBV6-1 with TRBJ2-3; 12 nucleotides match TRBD2. Per the germline V gene, CDR1 is MNHNS and CDR2 is SASEGT. The CDR3 is 17 residues long. J lost 3 bases, V lost 5 bases, and 9 bases had no gene match. CDR3 protein: CASSLLRLAGATDTQYF. In nucleotides, the CDR3 is TGTGCCAGCAGTCTCCTCCGACTAGCGGGAGCGACAGATACGCAGTATTTT.

There are a few counts of this clonotype. The rearrangement joins TRBV20-1 to TRBJ1-1; a weak D match, TRBD1 (6 bases). The germline V gene encodes CDR1 DFQATT and CDR2 SNEGSKA (reference sequence). This CDR3 is 13 amino acids long. V lost 5 bases and J 3 bases, leaving 13 bases between the germline ends. In DNA form, the CDR3 reads TGCAGTGCTGCCAGGGGAGGCTACACTGAAGCTTTCTTT. Amino acids: CSAARGGYTEAFF.

This sequence joins TRBV7-9 and TRBJ2-7; D perhaps matches TRBD2 (6 bases). Germline CDR1 SEHNR, CDR2 FQNEAQ (reference sequence). Trimming took 5 bases from V and 3 from J, leaving 17 bases between them. The CDR3 sequence is 15 residues long. In DNA form, the CDR3 reads TGTGCCAGCAGCCTTAGCGGCCCCGGCGTCTACGAGCAGTACTTC. Its translation is CASSLSGPGVYEQYF.

Many counts were recorded for this clonotype. The CDR3 nucleotides read TGTGCCAGCAGCCAAGATGGGAGGGGTAGTGCGTTAAGCTCCTACAATGAGCAGTTCTTC. As protein: CASSQDGRGSALSSYNEQFF. The V gene is TRBV4-2, the J gene TRBJ2-1; 7 positions match TRBD2. From germline, CDR1 is LGHNA and CDR2 YNFKEQ. The CDR3 totals 20 residues. V shed 0 bases and J 0 bases; nucleotides not matched to a gene: 14.

The chain uses TRBV24-1 and TRBJ2-3, with a tentative D call TRBD2 (5 bases). This CDR3 has 14 residues. Germline V CDR1 and CDR2: KGHDR, SFDVKD. Trimming removed 4 bases at V and 6 bases at J, with 13 bases between. The DNA for the CDR3 is TGTGCCACCAGTGACCCCCGGACTGGGGATACGCAGTATTTT. Translation gives CATSDPRTGDTQYF.

CDR3 residues: CATSRSGASNTGELFF. In DNA form, the CDR3 reads TGTGCCACCAGCAGATCAGGGGCCTCGAACACCGGGGAGCTGTTTTTT. The chain joins TRBV15 to TRBJ2-2; D may be TRBD1 (6 bases). Germline V CDR1 and CDR2: LNHNV, YYDKDF (reference sequence). Trimming left V 2 bases short and J 0 bases short, with 10 bases between. The CDR3 spans 16 residues.

This clonotype was counted only a few times. The chain employs TRBV27 and TRBJ2-1; TRBD2 is a possible D gene (6 bases). Germline-derived CDR1 and CDR2 are MNHEY and SMNVEV (reference sequence). The CDR3 contains 16 residues. V lost 3 bases to trimming and J lost 4 bases, with 16 bases between them. The CDR3 DNA reads as TGTGCCAGCAGTTTCTCAGCGGGCGATGGATACAATGAGCAGTTCTTC. Amino acid sequence: CASSFSAGDGYNEQFF.

This clonotype was observed a few times. The chain carries TRBV7-3 and TRBJ2-3, with D perhaps matching TRBD1 or TRBD2 (5 bases each). V was cut by 5 bases and J by 2 bases, with 17 bases left in between. The CDR3 has 16 residues. Germline CDR1 SGHTA, CDR2 FQGTGA. The CDR3 loop is CASSPDEGLHTDTQYF. DNA of the CDR3: TGTGCCAGCAGCCCCGACGAGGGGCTCCACACAGATACGCAGTATTTT.

This clonotype was counted between two and nine times. The rearrangement links TRBV15 to TRBJ2-7, with D possibly being TRBD2 (5 bases). V lost 1 base, J lost 3 bases, and 16 bases lay in between. Per the germline V gene, CDR1 is LNHNV and CDR2 is YYDKDF (reference sequence). The CDR3 runs 16 residues. CDR3 DNA: TGTGCCACCAGCAGAGGTCTTGAGGGCGGTGACTACGAGCAGTACTTC. Translating gives CATSRGLEGGDYEQYF. Combining the CDR3 with reference TRBV15 and TRBJ2-7 gives the whole variable domain DAMVIQNPRYQVTQFGKPVTLSCSQTLNHNVMYWYQQKSSQAPKLLFHYYDKDFNNEADTPDNFQSRRPNTSFCFLDIRSPGLGDTAMYLCATSRGLEGGDYEQYFGPGTRLTVT.

Here the CDR3 DNA reads TGCGCCAGCAGGATAACAGATTCACCCCTCCACTTT. Translating gives CASRITDSPLHF. The V call is TRBV10-2, the J call TRBJ1-6; D call uncertain. CDR1 and CDR2 (germline): WSHSY, SAAADI. The CDR3 runs 12 residues. The V and J ends lost 6 bases and 8 bases respectively, with 8 bases between them.

The rearrangement links TRBV20-1 to TRBJ2-4, with D perhaps TRBD2 (7 bases). This CDR3 contains 17 residues. V was trimmed by 1 base and J by 3 bases, leaving 19 bases between them. Germline-derived CDR1 and CDR2 are DFQATT and SNEGSKA (reference sequence). CDR3 DNA: TGCAGTGCTAGAGGGGGAGGGGGAAAGGACAACAAAAACATTCAGTACTTC. Amino acids: CSARGGGGKDNKNIQYF.

This clonotype came up a few times. J is TRBJ1-6 and V is TRBV12-3 or TRBV12-4, with 10 bases aligning to TRBD1. Trimming took 6 bases from V and 8 from J; bases not matched to a gene: 4. The CDR3 totals 14 residues. CDR3: CASRRTGGYSPLHF. Written as DNA, the CDR3 is TGTGCCAGCAGGCGGACAGGGGGTTATTCACCCCTCCACTTT.

The rearrangement uses TRBV7-2 and TRBJ1-2; D is perhaps TRBD1 (5 bases). Germline V gene sequence: CDR1 SGHTA, CDR2 FQGNSA. The CDR3 spans 14 residues. The V gene lost 5 bases and the J gene lost 7 bases, with 17 bases spanning the gap. The CDR3 DNA reads as TGTGCCAGCAGCCCGGACCGGGGGACTGTTGGCTACACCTTC. This translates into CASSPDRGTVGYTF.

This clonotype was picked up many times. The chain uses TRBV10-1 and TRBJ2-7; D assignment may be TRBD1 or TRBD2 (5 bases each). V gave up 6 bases and J gave up 5 bases, with 14 bases separating them. The CDR3 spans 13 residues. Germline V gene data show CDR1 as WNHNN and CDR2 as SYGVQD (reference sequence). Here the CDR3 reads CASSPQMGDEQYF. The CDR3 DNA sequence: TGCGCCAGCAGCCCACAAATGGGGGACGAGCAGTACTTC.

The J gene is TRBJ2-5, the V gene TRBV20-1; D unclear. Germline V gene lookup returns CDR1 DFQATT and CDR2 SNEGSKA (reference sequence). Trimming shortened V by 1 base and J by 5 bases, and 17 bases separated the two germline ends. The CDR3 loop spans 15 amino acids. The CDR3, as DNA: TGCAGTGCTAGAGGAAGGCCTCAGGACGGGGAGACCCAGTACTTC. Amino acid sequence: CSARGRPQDGETQYF.

To note about this clonotype: A much bigger clone sits one base away, suggesting this may be a read error. The chain recombines TRBV5-1 with TRBJ2-1; 9 bases map to TRBD2. The CDR3 contains 16 residues. CDR1 and CDR2 (germline): SGHRS, YFSETQ. DNA of the CDR3: TGCGCCAACAGCTTGGGGGGACTAGCTTTGGGCAATGAGCAGTTCTTC. Its translation is CANSLGGLALGNEQFF.

The chain couples TRBV15 to TRBJ2-4; 7 positions agree with TRBD2. Germline loops: CDR1 LNHNV, CDR2 YYDKDF (reference sequence). This CDR3 has 13 amino acids. V shed 6 bases and J 14 bases; nucleotides not matched to a gene: 13. The CDR3 sequence is CATSLVAGEGEYF. The DNA of the CDR3 is TGTGCCACCAGTCTTGTGGCGGGAGAAGGGGAGTACTTC.

V and J are TRBV6-1 and TRBJ1-5; D not certain. V was pared by 8 bases and J by 0 bases, with 11 bases between. Germline V gives CDR1 MNHNS, CDR2 SASEGT. The CDR3 totals 14 residues. This CDR3 is CASGREISNQPQHF. As DNA, the CDR3 is TGTGCCAGCGGGAGGGAAATTAGCAATCAGCCCCAGCATTTT.

This clonotype showed up many times. This chain uses TRBV6-6 with TRBJ2-5, with D possibly matching TRBD2 (5 bases). Per germline, CDR1 MNHNY and CDR2 SVGAGI (reference sequence). The CDR3 runs to 12 residues. Trimming took off 3 bases at V and 4 bases at J, with 6 bases between the two ends. The CDR3 DNA reads TGTGCCAGCAGTTATCGGGGAGAGACCCAGTACTTC. Its protein is CASSYRGETQYF.

This chain connects TRBV25-1 to TRBJ1-4; D is unresolved. CDR1 and CDR2 (germline): MGHDK, SYGVNS. CDR3 length: 14 amino acids. Trimming left V 3 bases short and J 5 bases short, with 10 bases between. The CDR3 DNA reads TGTGCCAGCAGTGATACAGAGCAAAATGAAAAACTGTTTTTT. This codes for CASSDTEQNEKLFF. The complete variable domain, with remaining parts taken from reference TRBV25-1 and TRBJ1-4, reads EADIYQTPRYLVIGTGKKITLECSQTMGHDKMYWYQQDPGMELHLIHYSYGVNSTEKGDLSSESTVSRIRTEHFPLTLESARPSHTSQYLCASSDTEQNEKLFFGSGTQLSVL.